This record covers a single T cell receptor beta chain. Germline V gene data show CDR1 as GTSNPN and CDR2 as SVGIG (reference sequence). The CDR3 is made up of 15 amino acids. Unmatched junction bases numbered 10, after V lost 3 bases and J lost 8 bases. These data belong to a study of blood T cell repertoires in COVID-19. About the research overall: The United States, Italy and Spain provided the acute and convalescent COVID-19 samples.

Original processing methods: By means of reference gene primer amplification, nucleated cell counts were estimated. The data were produced by immunoSEQ multiplex PCR, yet TCRdb's version contains in-frame clones alone and is incomplete. The D gene and trimming were derived from the DNA, and the V and J assignments and clone size from that table. This table has around 180,000 clones, 75% to 90% appearing once. What was sequenced was peripheral blood. The rearrangement links TRBV30 to TRBJ2-1; TRBD2 agrees at 10 bases. The TCR originated in a man aged 65-85 years with active or convalescent COVID-19. The CDR3 DNA follows: TGTGCCTGGAGGGACCTAGCGGGAGCGCTAGATGAGCAGTTCTTC. This encodes CAWRDLAGALDEQFF.